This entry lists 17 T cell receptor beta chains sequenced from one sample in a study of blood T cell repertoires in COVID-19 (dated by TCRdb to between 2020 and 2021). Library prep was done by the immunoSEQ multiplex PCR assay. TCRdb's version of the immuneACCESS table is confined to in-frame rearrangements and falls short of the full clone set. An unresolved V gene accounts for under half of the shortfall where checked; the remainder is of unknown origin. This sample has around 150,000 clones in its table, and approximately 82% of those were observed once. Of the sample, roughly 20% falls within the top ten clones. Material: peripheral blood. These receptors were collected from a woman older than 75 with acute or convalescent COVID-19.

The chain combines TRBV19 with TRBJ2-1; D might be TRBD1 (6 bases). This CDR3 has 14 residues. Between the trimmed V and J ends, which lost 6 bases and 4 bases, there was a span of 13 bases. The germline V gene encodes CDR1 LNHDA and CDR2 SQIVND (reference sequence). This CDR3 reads CASSQPGHYNEQFF. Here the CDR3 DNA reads TGTGCCAGTAGCCAACCGGGACATTACAATGAGCAGTTCTTC.

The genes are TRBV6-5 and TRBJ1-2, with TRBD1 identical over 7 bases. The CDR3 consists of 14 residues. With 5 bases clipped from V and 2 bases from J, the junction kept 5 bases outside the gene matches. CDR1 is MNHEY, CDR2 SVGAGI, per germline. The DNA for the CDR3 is TGTGCCAGCAGTACAGGGGATCGGAACTATGGCTACACCTTC. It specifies CASSTGDRNYGYTF.

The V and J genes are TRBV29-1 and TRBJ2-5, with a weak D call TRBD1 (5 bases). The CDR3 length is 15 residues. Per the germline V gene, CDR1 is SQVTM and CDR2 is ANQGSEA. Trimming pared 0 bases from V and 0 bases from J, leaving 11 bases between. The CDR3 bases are TGCAGCGTTGAAGATGGGATGGACAACCAAGAGACCCAGTACTTC. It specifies CSVEDGMDNQETQYF.

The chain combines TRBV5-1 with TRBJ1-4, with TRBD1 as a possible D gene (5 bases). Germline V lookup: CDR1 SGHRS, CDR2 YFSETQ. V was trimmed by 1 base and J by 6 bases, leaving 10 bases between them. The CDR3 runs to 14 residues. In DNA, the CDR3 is TGCGCCAGCAGCTTGTCTGGGGCGGATGAAAAACTGTTTTTT. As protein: CASSLSGADEKLFF.

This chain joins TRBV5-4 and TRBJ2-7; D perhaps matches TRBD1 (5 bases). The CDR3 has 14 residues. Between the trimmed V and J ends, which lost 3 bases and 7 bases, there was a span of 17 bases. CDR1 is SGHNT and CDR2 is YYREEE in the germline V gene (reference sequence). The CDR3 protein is CASSSPVGAREQYF. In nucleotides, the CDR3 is TGTGCCAGCAGCTCCCCCGTTGGGGCGAGGGAGCAGTACTTC. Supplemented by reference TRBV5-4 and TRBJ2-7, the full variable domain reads ETGVTQSPTHLIKTRGQQVTLRCSSQSGHNTVSWYQQALGQGPQFIFQYYREEENGRGNFPPRFSGLQFPNYSSELNVNALELDDSALYLCASSSPVGAREQYFGPGTRLTVT.

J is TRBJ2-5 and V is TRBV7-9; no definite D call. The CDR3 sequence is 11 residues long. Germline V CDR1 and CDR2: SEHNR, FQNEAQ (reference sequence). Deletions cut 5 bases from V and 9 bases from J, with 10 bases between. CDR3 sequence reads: CASSAASSQYF. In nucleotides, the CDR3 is TGTGCCAGCAGCGCCGCGTCGTCCCAGTACTTC.

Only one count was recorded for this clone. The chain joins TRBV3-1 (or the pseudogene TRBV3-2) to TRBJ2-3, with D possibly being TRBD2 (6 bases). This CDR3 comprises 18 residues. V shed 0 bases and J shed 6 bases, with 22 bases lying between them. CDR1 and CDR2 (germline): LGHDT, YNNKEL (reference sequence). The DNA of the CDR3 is TGTGCCAGCAGCCAAGAGGGAGGAGCGTCTGGGAAACGGGATACGCAGTATTTT. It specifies CASSQEGGASGKRDTQYF.

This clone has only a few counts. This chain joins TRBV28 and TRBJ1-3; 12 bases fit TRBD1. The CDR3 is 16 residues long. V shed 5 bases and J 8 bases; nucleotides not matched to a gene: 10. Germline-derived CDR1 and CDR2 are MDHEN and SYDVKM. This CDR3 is CASSLSGTGGLDTIYF. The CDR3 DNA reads TGTGCCAGCAGTCTATCCGGGACAGGGGGCTTGGACACCATATATTTT.

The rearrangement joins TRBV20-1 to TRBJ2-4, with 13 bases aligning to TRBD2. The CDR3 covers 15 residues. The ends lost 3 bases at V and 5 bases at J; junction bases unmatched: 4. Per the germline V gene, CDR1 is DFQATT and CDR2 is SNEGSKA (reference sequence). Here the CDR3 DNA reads TGCAGTGCTAGTAGGACTAGCGGGGGCCAAAACATTCAGTACTTC. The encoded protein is CSASRTSGGQNIQYF.

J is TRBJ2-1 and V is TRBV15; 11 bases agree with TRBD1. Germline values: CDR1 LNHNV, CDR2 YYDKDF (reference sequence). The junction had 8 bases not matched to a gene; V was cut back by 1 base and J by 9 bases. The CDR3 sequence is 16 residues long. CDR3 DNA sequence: TGTGCCACCAGCAGAGGGGGGACAGGGGGAAGTAGTGAGCAGTTCTTC. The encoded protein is CATSRGGTGGSSEQFF. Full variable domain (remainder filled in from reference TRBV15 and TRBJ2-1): DAMVIQNPRYQVTQFGKPVTLSCSQTLNHNVMYWYQQKSSQAPKLLFHYYDKDFNNEADTPDNFQSRRPNTSFCFLDIRSPGLGDTAMYLCATSRGGTGGSSEQFFGPGTRLTVL.

CDR3 DNA sequence: TGTGCCAGCTCGTCCGAGGTGAACACTGAAGCTTTCTTT. Translation gives CASSSEVNTEAFF. The chain is built from TRBV18 and TRBJ1-1; D call uncertain. Germline V CDR1 and CDR2: KGHSH, LQKENI. V was pared by 6 bases and J by 0 bases, with 8 bases between. This CDR3 has 13 residues.

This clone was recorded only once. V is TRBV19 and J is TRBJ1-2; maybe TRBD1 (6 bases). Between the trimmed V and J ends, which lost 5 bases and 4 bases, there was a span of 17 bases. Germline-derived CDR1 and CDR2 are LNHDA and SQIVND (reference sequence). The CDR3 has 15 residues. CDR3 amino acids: CASSPSSRGGYGYTF. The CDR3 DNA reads TGTGCCAGTAGTCCTTCATCCAGGGGCGGCTATGGCTACACCTTC.

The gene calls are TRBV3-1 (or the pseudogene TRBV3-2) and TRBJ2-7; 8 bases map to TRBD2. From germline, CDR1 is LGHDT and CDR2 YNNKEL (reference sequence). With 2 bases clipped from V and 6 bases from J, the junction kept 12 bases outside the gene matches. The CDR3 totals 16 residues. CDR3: CASSQSPNGRAAEQYF. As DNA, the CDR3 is TGTGCCAGCAGCCAATCCCCGAACGGGAGGGCGGCCGAGCAGTACTTC.

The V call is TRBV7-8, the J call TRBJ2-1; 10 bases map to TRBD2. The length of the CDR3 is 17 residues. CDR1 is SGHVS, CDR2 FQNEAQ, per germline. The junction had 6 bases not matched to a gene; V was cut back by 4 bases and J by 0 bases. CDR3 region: CASSSRLAGSSYNEQFF. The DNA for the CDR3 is TGTGCCAGCAGCTCACGACTAGCGGGCAGCTCCTACAATGAGCAGTTCTTC.

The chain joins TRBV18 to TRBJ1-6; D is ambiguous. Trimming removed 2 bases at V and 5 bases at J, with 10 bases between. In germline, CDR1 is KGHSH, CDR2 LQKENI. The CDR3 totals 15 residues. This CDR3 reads CASSPYGADNSPLHF. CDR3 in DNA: TGTGCCAGCTCACCATACGGCGCGGATAATTCACCCCTCCACTTT.

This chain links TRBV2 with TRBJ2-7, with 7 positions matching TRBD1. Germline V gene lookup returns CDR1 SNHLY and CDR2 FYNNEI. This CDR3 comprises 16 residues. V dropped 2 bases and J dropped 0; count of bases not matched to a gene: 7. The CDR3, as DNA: TGTGCCAGCAGTGAAAGGGGGCAGGTCTTCTCCTACGAGCAGTACTTC. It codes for CASSERGQVFSYEQYF.

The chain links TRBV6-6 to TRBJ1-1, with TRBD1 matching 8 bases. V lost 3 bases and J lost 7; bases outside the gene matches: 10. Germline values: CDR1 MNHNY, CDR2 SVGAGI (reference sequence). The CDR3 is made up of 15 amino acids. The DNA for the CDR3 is TGTGCCAGCAGTTATTCCCAGGGGGCGGAAGTTGAAGCTTTCTTT. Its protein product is CASSYSQGAEVEAFF.